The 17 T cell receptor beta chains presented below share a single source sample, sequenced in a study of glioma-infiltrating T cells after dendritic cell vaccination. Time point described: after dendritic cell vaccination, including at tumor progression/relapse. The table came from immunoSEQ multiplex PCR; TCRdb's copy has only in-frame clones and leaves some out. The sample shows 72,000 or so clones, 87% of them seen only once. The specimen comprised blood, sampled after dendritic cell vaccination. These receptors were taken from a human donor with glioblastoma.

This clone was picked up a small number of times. CDR3 coding DNA: TGTGCCAGCGTTATGAACACTGAAGCTTTCTTT. This encodes CASVMNTEAFF. This chain connects TRBV27 to TRBJ1-1; D remains unclear. The CDR3 extends over 11 amino acids. The germline V and J ends were trimmed by 8 bases and 0 bases, with 4 bases remaining between them. Germline CDR1 reads MNHEY; CDR2 reads SMNVEV (reference sequence).

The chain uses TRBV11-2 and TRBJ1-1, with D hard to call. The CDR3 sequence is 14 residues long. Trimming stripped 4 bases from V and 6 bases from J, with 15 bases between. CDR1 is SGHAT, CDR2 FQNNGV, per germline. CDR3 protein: CASSSTTRRAEAFF. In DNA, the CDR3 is TGTGCCAGCAGCTCGACCACAAGGAGGGCTGAAGCTTTCTTT. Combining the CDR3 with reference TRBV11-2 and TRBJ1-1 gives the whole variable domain EAGVAQSPRYKIIEKRQSVAFWCNPISGHATLYWYQQILGQGPKLLIQFQNNGVVDDSQLPKDRFSAERLKGVDSTLKIQPAKLEDSAVYLCASSSTTRRAEAFFGQGTRLTVV.

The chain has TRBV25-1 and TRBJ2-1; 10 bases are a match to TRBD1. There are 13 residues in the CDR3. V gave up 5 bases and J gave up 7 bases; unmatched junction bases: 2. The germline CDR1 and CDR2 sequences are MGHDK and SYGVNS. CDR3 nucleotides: TGTGCCAGCAGTAGACAGGGGGCGAATGAGCAGTTCTTC. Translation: CASSRQGANEQFF.

The CDR3: CASSYRSITGNTIYF. The CDR3 bases are TGTGCCAGCAGCTACCGGTCCATAACTGGAAACACCATATATTTT. This sequence joins TRBV11-3 and TRBJ1-3; D gene uncertain. The germline V and J ends were trimmed by 4 bases and 2 bases, with 12 bases remaining between them. Looked up from germline, CDR1 is SGHNT and CDR2 is YENEEA. The length of the CDR3 is 15 residues.

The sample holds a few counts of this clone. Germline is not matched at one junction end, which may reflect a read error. CDR3 coding DNA: TGTGCCAGCAGCTCTCCGGGAGTGGAGAGGTCCTTCGAGCAGTACTTC. This sequence encodes CASSSPGVERSFEQYF. The V and J genes are TRBV5-4 and TRBJ2-7, with D perhaps matching TRBD2 (6 bases). Germline-derived CDR1 and CDR2 are SGHNT and YYREEE (reference sequence). This CDR3 is built from 16 residues.

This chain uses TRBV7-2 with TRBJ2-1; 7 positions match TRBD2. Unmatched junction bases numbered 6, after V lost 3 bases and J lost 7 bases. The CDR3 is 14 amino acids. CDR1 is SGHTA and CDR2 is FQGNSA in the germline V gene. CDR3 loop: CASSFRTGGNEQFF. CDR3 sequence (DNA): TGTGCCAGCAGCTTCCGTACGGGAGGAAATGAGCAGTTCTTC.

Here the CDR3 DNA reads TGTGCCACCAGCAGACGTCCCTCGCTAGCGGAGAGCACAGATACGCAGTATTTT. Amino acids: CATSRRPSLAESTDTQYF. The genes are TRBV15 and TRBJ2-3, with 7 bases fitting TRBD2. The CDR3 is 18 residues long. Trimming at V came to 2 bases and at J to 0 bases, leaving 11 bases not matched to a gene. Germline CDR1 and CDR2: LNHNV and YYDKDF (reference sequence).

CDR3 in DNA: TGTGCCAGCAGCTCGGGGGCTAGCGGGGGAACCTACGAGCAGTACTTC. Residues: CASSSGASGGTYEQYF. V and J are TRBV7-2 and TRBJ2-7, with 10 bases matching TRBD2. The CDR3 contains 16 residues. The germline V gene encodes CDR1 SGHTA and CDR2 FQGNSA. V trimming: 4 bases; J trimming: 2 bases; junction bases outside the gene matches: 8.

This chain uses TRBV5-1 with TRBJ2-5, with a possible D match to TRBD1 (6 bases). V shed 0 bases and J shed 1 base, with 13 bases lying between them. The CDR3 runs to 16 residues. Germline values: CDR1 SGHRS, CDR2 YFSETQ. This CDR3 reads CASSLAWGPPQETQYF. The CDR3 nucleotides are TGCGCCAGCAGCTTGGCTTGGGGGCCCCCCCAAGAGACCCAGTACTTC.

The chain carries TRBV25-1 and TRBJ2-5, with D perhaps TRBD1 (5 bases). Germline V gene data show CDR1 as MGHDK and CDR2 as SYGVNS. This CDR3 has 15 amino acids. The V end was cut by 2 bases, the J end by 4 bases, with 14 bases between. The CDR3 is CASSEQGLGRETQYF. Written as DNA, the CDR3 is TGTGCCAGCAGTGAACAGGGTTTGGGGCGAGAGACCCAGTACTTC.

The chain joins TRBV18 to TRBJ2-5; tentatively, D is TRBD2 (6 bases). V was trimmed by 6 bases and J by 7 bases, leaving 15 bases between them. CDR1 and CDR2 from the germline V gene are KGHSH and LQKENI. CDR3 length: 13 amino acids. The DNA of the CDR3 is TGTGCCAGCTCCCTGGGAGGTGAATCGACCCAGTACTTC. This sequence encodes CASSLGGESTQYF.

CDR3 in amino acids: CATLGTLNEKLFF. The CDR3 region has the DNA TGTGCCACGCTTGGGACACTTAATGAAAAACTGTTTTTT. This sequence joins TRBV19 and TRBJ1-4; TRBD1 is a possible D gene (6 bases). Germline V gene data show CDR1 as LNHDA and CDR2 as SQIVND (reference sequence). The CDR3 is 13 residues long. V was shortened by 10 bases and J by 4 bases, with 13 bases between the two germline ends.

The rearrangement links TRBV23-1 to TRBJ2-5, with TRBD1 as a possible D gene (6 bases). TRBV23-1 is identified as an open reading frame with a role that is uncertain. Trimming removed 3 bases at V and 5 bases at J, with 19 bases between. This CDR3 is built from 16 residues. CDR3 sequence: CASSHPDSLLGETQYF. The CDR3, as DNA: TGCGCCAGCAGTCACCCGGACAGTTTGTTGGGGGAGACCCAGTACTTC.

This CDR3 reads CASSVQFTPQHF. CDR3 DNA: TGTGCCAGCAGTGTGCAGTTTACGCCCCAGCATTTT. The chain employs TRBV2 and TRBJ1-5; D unclear. V was clipped by 4 bases and J by 9 bases, with 10 bases between them. From germline, CDR1 is SNHLY and CDR2 FYNNEI. The CDR3 runs to 12 residues.

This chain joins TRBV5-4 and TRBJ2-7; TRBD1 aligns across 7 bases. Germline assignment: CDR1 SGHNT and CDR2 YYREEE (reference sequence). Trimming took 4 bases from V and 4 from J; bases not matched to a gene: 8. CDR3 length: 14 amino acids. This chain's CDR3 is CASSPGQSLYEQYF. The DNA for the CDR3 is TGTGCCAGCAGCCCGGGACAGTCACTATACGAGCAGTACTTC.

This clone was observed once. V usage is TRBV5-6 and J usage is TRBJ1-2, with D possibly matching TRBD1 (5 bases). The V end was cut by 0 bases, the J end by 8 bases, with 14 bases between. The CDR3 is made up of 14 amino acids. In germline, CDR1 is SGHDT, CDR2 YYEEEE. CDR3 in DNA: TGTGCCAGCAGCTTGGGCCAGGACACTATGGGCTACACCTTC. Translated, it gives CASSLGQDTMGYTF.

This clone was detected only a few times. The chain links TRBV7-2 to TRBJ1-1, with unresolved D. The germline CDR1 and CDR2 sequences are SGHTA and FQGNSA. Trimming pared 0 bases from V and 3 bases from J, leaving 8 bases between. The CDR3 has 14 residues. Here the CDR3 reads CASSLAAGDTEAFF. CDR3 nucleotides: TGTGCCAGCAGCTTAGCTGCCGGAGACACTGAAGCTTTCTTT.